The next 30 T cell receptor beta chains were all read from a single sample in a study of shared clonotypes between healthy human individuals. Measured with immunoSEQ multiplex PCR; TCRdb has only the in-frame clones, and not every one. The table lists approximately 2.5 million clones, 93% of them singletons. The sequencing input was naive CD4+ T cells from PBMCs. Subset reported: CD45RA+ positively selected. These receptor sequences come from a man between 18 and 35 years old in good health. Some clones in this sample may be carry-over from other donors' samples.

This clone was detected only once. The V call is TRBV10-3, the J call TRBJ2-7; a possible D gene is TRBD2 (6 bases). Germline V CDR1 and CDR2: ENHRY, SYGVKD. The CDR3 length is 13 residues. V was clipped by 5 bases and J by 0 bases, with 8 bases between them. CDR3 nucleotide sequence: TGTGCCATCAGTCCCGGGAGCTCCTACGAGCAGTACTTC. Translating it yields CAISPGSSYEQYF.

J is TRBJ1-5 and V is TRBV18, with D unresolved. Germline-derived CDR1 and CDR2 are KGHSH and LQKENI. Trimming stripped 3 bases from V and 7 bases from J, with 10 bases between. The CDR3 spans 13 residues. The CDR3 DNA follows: TGTGCCAGCTCACCCACCGAACAGCAGCCCCAGCATTTT. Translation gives CASSPTEQQPQHF.

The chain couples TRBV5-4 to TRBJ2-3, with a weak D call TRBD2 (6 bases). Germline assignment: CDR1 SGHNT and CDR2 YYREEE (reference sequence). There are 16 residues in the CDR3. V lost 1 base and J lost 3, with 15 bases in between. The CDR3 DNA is TGTGCCAGCAGCTTGATGTTGGGAGGCGGTACAGATACGCAGTATTTT. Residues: CASSLMLGGGTDTQYF.

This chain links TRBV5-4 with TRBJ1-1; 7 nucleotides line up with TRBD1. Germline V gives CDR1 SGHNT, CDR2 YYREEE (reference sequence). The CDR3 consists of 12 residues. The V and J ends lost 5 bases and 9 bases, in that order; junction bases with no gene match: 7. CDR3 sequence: CASSRQGVKAFF. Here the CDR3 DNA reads TGTGCCAGCAGTCGGCAGGGGGTGAAAGCTTTCTTT.

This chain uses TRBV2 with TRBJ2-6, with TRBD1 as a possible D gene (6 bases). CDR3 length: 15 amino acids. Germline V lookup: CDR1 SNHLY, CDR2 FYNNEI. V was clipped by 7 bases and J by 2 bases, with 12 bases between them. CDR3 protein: CASTDSRTGANVLTF. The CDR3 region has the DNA TGTGCCAGCACGGACAGTCGAACTGGGGCCAACGTCCTGACTTTC.

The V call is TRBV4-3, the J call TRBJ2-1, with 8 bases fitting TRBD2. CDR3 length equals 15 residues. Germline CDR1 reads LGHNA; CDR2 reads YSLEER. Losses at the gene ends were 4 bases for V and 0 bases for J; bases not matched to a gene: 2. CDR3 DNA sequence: TGCGCCAGCAGCCGAGGGACTAGCTCCTACAATGAGCAGTTCTTC. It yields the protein CASSRGTSSYNEQFF.

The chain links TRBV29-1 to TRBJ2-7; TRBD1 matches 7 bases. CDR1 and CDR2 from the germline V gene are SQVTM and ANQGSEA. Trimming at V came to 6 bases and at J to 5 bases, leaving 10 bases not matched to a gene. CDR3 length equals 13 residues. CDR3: CSVRDSHYDEQYF. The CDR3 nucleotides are TGCAGCGTCCGGGACAGTCACTATGACGAGCAGTACTTC.

The CDR3 region is CASSVPVGSASTDTQYF. Written as DNA, the CDR3 is TGTGCCAGCAGCGTACCGGTAGGGTCTGCAAGCACAGATACGCAGTATTTT. This chain uses TRBV9 with TRBJ2-3; D is unresolved. V lost 1 base to trimming and J lost 0 bases, with 15 bases between them. The CDR3 spans 17 residues. Germline V CDR1 and CDR2: SGDLS, YYNGEE. Together with reference TRBV9 and TRBJ2-3, the CDR3 gives the full variable domain: DSGVTQTPKHLITATGQRVTLRCSPRSGDLSVYWYQQSLDQGLQFLIQYYNGEERAKGNILERFSAQQFPDLHSELNLSSLELGDSALYFCASSVPVGSASTDTQYFGPGTRLTVL.

CDR3 nucleotides: TGTGCCAGCAGTAAGTACAGGGCGCTAAATCAGCCCCAGCATTTT. Its translation: CASSKYRALNQPQHF. V usage is TRBV28 and J usage is TRBJ1-5, with D tentatively TRBD1 (6 bases). Germline CDR1 reads MDHEN; CDR2 reads SYDVKM. This CDR3 region has 15 residues. Trimming left V 5 bases short and J 4 bases short, with 15 bases between.

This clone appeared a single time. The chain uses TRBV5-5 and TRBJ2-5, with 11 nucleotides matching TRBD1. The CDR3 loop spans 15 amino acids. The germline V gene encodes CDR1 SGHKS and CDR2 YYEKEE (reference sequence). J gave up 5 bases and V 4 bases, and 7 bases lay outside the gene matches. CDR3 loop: CASSPWTGGRETQYF. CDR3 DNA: TGTGCCAGCAGCCCATGGACAGGGGGCAGGGAGACCCAGTACTTC.

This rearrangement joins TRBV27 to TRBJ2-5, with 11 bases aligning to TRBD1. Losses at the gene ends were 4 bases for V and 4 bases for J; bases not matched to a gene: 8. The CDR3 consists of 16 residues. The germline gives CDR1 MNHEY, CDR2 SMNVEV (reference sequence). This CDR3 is CASSSPRTGGGETQYF. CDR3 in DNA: TGTGCCAGCAGTTCTCCGAGGACAGGGGGCGGAGAGACCCAGTACTTC.

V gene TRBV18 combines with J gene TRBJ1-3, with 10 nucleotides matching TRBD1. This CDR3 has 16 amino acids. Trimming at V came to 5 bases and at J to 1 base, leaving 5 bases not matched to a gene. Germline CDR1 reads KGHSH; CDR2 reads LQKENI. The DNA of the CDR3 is TGTGCCAGCTCAAGCCGGGACAGGGGTTCTGGAAACACCATATATTTT. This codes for CASSSRDRGSGNTIYF.

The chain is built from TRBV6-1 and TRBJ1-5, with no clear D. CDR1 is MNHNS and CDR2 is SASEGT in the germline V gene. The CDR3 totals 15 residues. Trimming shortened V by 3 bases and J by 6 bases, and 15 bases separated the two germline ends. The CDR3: CASSDGVGWGQPQHF. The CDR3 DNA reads TGTGCCAGCAGTGACGGTGTGGGCTGGGGTCAGCCCCAGCATTTT.

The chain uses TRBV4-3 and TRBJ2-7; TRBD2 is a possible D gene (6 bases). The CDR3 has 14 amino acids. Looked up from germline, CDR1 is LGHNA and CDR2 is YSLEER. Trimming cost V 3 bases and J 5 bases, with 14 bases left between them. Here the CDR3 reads CASSQGRERDEQYF. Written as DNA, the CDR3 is TGCGCCAGCAGCCAGGGGCGGGAAAGGGACGAGCAGTACTTC.

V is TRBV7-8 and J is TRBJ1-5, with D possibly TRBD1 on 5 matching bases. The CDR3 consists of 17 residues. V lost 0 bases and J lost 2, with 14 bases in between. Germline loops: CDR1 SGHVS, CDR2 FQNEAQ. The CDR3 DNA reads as TGTGCCAGCAGCTTAGCGAGGGGCAGGGCGGGCAATCAGCCCCAGCATTTT. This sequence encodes CASSLARGRAGNQPQHF. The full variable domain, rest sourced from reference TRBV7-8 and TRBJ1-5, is GAGVSQSPRYKVAKRGQDVALRCDPISGHVSLFWYQQALGQGPEFLTYFQNEAQLDKSGLPSDRFFAERPEGSVSTLKIQRTQQEDSAVYLCASSLARGRAGNQPQHFGDGTRLSIL.

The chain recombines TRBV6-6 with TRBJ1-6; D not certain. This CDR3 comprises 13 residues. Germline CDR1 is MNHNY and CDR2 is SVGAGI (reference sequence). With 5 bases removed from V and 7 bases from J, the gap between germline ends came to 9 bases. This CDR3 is CASSNGENSPLHF. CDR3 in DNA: TGTGCCAGCAGTAACGGGGAAAATTCACCCCTCCACTTT.

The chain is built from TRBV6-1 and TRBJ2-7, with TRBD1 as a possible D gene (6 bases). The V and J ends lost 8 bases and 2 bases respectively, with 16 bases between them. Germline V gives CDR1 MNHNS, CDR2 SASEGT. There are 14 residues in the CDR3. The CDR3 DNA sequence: TGTGCCAGCGGGGGACAAGGGCCGCCCTACGAGCAGTACTTC. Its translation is CASGGQGPPYEQYF.

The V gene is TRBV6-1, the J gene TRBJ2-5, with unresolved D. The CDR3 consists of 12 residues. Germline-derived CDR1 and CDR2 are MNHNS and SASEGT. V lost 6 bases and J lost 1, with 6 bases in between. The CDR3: CASRRTQETQYF. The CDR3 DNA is TGTGCCAGCAGAAGGACCCAAGAGACCCAGTACTTC.

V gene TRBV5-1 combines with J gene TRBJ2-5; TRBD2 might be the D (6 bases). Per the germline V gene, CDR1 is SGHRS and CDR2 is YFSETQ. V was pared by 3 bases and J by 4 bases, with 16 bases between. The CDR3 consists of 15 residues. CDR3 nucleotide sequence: TGCGCCAGCAGCTCCCCCCTGGGGGGATCAGAGACCCAGTACTTC. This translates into CASSSPLGGSETQYF.

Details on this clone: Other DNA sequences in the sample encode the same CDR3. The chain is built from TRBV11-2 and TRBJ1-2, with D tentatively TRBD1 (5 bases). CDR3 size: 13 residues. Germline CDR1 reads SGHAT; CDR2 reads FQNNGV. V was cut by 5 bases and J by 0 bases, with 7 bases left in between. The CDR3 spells CASSLGPNYGYTF. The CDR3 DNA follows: TGTGCCAGCAGCCTGGGACCTAACTATGGCTACACCTTC.

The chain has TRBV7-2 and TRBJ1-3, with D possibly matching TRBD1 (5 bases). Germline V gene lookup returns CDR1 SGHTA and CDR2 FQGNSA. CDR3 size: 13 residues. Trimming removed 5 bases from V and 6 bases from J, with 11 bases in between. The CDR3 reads CASSPAGANTIYF. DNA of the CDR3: TGTGCCAGCAGCCCGGCTGGGGCAAACACCATATATTTT. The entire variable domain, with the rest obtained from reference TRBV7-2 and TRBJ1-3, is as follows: GAGVSQSPSNKVTEKGKDVELRCDPISGHTALYWYRQSLGQGLEFLIYFQGNSAPDKSGLPSDRFSAERTGGSVSTLTIQRTQQEDSAVYLCASSPAGANTIYFGEGSWLTVV.

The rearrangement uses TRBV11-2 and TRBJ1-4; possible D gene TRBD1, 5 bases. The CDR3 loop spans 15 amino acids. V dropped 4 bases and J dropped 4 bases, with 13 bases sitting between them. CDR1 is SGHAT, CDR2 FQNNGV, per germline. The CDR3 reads CASSSPDKFNEKLFF. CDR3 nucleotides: TGTGCCAGCAGCTCCCCGGACAAGTTTAATGAAAAACTGTTTTTT. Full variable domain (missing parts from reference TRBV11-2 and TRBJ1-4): EAGVAQSPRYKIIEKRQSVAFWCNPISGHATLYWYQQILGQGPKLLIQFQNNGVVDDSQLPKDRFSAERLKGVDSTLKIQPAKLEDSAVYLCASSSPDKFNEKLFFGSGTQLSVL.

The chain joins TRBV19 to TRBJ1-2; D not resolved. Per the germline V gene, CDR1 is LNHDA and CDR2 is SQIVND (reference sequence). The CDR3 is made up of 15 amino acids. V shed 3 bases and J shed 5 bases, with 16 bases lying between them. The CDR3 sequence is CASSIAITVGYGYTF. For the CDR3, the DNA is TGTGCCAGTAGTATTGCCATCACAGTTGGATATGGCTACACCTTC.

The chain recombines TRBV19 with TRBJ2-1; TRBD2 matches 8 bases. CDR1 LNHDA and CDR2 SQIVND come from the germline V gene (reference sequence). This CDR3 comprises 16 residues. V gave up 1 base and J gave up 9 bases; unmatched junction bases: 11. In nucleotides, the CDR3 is TGTGCCAGTAGTATAGCGGCCTCCGGGACTAGGGTTGAGCAGTTCTTC. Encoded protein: CASSIAASGTRVEQFF. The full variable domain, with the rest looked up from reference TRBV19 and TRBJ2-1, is DGGITQSPKYLFRKEGQNVTLSCEQNLNHDAMYWYRQDPGQGLRLIYYSQIVNDFQKGDIAEGYSVSREKKESFPLTVTSAQKNPTAFYLCASSIAASGTRVEQFFGPGTRLTVL.

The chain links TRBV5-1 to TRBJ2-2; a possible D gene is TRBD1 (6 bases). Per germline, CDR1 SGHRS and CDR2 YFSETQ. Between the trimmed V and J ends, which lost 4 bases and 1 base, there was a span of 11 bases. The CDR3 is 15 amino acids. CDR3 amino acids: CASSVPQGNTGELFF. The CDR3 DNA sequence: TGCGCCAGCAGCGTGCCACAGGGGAACACCGGGGAGCTGTTTTTT. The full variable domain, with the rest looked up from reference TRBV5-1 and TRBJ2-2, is KAGVTQTPRYLIKTRGQQVTLSCSPISGHRSVSWYQQTPGQGLQFLFEYFSETQRNKGNFPGRFSGRQFSNSRSEMNVSTLELGDSALYLCASSVPQGNTGELFFGEGSRLTVL.

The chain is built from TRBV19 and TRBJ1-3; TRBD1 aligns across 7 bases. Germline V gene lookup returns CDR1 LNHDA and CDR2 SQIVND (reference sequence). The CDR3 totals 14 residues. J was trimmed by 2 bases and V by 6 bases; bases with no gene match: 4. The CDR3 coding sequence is TGTGCCAGTAGCCCGGGACAGCCTGGAAACACCATATATTTT. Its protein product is CASSPGQPGNTIYF.

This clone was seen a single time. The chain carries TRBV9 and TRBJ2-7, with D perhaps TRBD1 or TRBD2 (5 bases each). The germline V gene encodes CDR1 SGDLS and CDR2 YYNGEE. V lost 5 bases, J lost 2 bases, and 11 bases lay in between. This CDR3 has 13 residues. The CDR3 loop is CASSRGFTYEQYF. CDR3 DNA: TGTGCCAGCAGTCGGGGCTTTACCTACGAGCAGTACTTC.

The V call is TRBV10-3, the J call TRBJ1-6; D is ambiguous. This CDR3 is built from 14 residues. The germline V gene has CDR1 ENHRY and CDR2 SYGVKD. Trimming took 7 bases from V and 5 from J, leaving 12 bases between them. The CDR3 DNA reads TGTGCCATCACCGGCAGCCCAAATAATTCACCCCTCCACTTT. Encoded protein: CAITGSPNNSPLHF.

The CDR3: CASSSSGSYEQFF. The CDR3 nucleotides are TGTGCCAGCAGCTCTAGCGGGAGCTATGAGCAGTTCTTC. J is TRBJ2-1 and V is TRBV6-4, with 10 bases lining up with TRBD2. With V trimmed by 6 bases and J by 8 bases, 4 bases remained unmatched. Per germline, CDR1 MRHNA and CDR2 SNTAGT. This CDR3 is built from 13 residues.

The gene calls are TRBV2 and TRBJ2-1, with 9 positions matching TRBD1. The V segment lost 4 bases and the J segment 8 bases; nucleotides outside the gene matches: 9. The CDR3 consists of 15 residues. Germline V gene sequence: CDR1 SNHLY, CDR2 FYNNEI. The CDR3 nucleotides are TGTGCCAGCAGTGGCCGGGACAGGGTAGCCCATGAGCAGTTCTTC. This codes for CASSGRDRVAHEQFF.